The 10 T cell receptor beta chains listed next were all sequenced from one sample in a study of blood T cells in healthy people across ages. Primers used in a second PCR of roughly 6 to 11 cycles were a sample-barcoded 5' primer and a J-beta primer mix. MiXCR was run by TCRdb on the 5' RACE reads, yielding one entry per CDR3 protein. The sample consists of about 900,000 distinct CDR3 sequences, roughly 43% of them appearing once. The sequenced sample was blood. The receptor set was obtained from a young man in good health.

DNA for the CDR3: TGCAGTGCCACAAAACAGGCCTACGAGCAGTACTTC. Protein: CSATKQAYEQYF. This sequence joins TRBV20-1 and TRBJ2-5; weak D call: TRBD1 (5 bases). The J call may be faulty, since TRBJ2-7 better matches the DNA end. The CDR3 is 12 residues long. Germline lookup yields CDR1 DFQATT and CDR2 SNEGSKA (reference sequence).

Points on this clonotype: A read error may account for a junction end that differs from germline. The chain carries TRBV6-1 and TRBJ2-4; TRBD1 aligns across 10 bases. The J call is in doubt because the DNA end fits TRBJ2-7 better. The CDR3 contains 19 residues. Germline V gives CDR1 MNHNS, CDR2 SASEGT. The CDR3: CAGRRDRGFKGGASYEQYF. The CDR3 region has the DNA TGTGCCGGCAGACGGGACAGGGGTTTCAAAGGGGGTGCCTCCTACGAGCAGTACTTC.

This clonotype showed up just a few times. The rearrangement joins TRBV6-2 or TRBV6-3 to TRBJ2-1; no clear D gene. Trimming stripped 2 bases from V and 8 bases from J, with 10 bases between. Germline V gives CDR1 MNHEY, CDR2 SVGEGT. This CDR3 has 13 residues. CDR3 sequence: CASSYAVGYEQFF. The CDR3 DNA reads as TGTGCCAGCAGTTACGCGGTGGGTTATGAGCAGTTCTTC.

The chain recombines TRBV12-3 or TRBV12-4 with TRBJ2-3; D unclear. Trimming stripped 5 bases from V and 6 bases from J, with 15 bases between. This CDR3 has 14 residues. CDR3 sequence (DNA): TGTGCCAGCAGTGTTAATGCCTGGCGCGATACGCAGTATTTT. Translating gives CASSVNAWRDTQYF.

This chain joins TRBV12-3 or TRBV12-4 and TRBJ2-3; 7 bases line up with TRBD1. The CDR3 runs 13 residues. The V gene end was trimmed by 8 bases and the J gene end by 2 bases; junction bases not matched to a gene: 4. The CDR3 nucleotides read TGTGCCAGCCTGGGACAGCCCACAGATACGCAGTATTTT. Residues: CASLGQPTDTQYF.

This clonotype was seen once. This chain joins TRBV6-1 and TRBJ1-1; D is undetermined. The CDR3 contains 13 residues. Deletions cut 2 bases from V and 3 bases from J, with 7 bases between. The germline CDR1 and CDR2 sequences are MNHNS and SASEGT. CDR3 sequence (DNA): TGTGCCAGCAGTGAAAGGCAGTACACTGAAGCTTTCTTT. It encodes CASSERQYTEAFF.

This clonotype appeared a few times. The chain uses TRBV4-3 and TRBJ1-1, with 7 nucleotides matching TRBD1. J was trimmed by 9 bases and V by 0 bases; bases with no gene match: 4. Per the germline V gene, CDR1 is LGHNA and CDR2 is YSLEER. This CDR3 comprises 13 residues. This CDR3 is CASSQDRGKKAFF. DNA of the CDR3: TGCGCCAGCAGCCAAGACAGGGGGAAAAAAGCTTTCTTT.

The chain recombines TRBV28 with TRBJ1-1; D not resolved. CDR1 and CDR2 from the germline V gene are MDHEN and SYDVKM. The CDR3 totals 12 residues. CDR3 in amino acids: CVIIPNGAEAFF. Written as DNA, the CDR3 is TGTGTCATCATTCCCAATGGGGCTGAAGCTTTCTTT.

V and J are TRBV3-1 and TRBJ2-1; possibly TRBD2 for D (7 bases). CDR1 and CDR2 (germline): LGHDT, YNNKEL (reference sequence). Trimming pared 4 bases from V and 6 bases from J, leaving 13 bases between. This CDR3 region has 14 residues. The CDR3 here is CASSLGGPSNEQFF. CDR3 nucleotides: TGTGCCAGCAGCCTCGGGGGGCCCAGCAATGAGCAGTTCTTC.

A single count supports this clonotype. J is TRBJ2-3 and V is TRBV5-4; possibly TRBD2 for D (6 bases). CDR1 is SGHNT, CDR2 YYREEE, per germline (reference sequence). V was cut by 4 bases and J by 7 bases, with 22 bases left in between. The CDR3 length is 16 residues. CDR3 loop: CASSPAGNSGAYTQYF. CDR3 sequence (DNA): TGTGCCAGCAGCCCCGCGGGTAATTCGGGAGCTTATACGCAGTATTTT.